The clone carrying this T cell receptor beta chain showed up just a few times. Its antigen is as yet unknown. Sequencing used immunoSEQ v3.0 at survey level. Assay: immunoSEQ multiplex PCR; the TCRdb copy retains only in-frame clones and omits some. The sample yields about 28,000 clones, around 90% seen once. This CDR3 spans 15 amino acids. Germline V gene lookup returns CDR1 SGHRS and CDR2 YFSETQ. Trimming cost V 4 bases and J 10 bases, with 18 bases left between them. The data derive from a study of long-term antiretroviral therapy in people with HIV. The study's findings and limits: Those clones which expanded before ART made up the dominant part of the repertoire at all time points.

Before they underwent DNA extraction, samples held 1-10 million cryopreserved PBMC. This TCR was sampled from a man aged 45-60 years with HIV. The chain joins TRBV5-1 to TRBJ1-6; a weak D match, TRBD1 (5 bases). The material sequenced was unsorted PBMCs, taken 3.2 years before starting antiretroviral therapy. As DNA, the CDR3 is TGCGCCAGCAGCATCAGAGAAGGGGATCAGTCACCCCTCCACTTT. Its protein product is CASSIREGDQSPLHF.